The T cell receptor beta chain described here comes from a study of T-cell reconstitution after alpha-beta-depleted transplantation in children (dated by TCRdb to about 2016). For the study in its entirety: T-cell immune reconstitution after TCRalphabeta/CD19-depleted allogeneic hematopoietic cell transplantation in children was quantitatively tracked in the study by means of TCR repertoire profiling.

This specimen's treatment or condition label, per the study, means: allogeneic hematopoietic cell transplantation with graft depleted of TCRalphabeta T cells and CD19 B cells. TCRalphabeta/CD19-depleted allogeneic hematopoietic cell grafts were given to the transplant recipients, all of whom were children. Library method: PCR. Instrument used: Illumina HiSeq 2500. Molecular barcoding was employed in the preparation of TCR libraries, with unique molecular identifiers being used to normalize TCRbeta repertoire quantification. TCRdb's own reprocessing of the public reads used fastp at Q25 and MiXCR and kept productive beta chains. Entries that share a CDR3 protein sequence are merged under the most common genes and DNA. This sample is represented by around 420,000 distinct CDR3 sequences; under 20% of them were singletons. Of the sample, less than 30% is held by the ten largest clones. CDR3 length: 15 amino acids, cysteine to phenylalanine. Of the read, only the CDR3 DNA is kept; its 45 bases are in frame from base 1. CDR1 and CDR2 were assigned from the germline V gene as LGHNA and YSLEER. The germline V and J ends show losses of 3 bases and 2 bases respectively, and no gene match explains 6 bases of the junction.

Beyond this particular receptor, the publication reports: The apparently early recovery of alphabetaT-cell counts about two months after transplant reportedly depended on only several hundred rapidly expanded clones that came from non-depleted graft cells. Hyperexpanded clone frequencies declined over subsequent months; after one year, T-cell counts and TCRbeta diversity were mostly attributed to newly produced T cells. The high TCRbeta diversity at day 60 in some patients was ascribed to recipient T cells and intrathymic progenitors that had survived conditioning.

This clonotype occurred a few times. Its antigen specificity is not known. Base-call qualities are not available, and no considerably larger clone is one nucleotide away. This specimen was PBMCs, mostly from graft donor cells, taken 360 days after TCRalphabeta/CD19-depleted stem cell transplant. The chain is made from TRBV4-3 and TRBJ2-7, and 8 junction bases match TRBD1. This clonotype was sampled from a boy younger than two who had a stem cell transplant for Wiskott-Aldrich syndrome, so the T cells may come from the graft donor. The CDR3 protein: CASSHRDRSTYEQYF. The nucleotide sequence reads TGCGCCAGCAGCCACAGGGACAGGAGTACCTACGAGCAGTACTTC.